A single T cell receptor beta chain is shown here with its context. Libraries were prepared by immunoSEQ multiplex PCR; TCRdb keeps only in-frame clonotypes and omits some of them. The sample consists of 550,000 to 750,000 clones, 95% of them appearing once. This entry is derived from a study of shared clonotypes between healthy human individuals. Naive CD8 cells lacked CD45RO, underwent positive selection for CCR7 and left out terminally differentiated effector memory CD45RA+ cells. The CDR3 has 15 residues. Germline CDR1 SGHDT, CDR2 YYEEEE. The V gene end was trimmed by 4 bases and the J gene end by 3 bases; junction bases not matched to a gene: 7.

The sample comprised naive CD8+ T cells sorted from blood. This sequence originates from a woman aged 25 to 39 in good health. This rearrangement joins TRBV5-6 to TRBJ1-1; 9 bases align to TRBD1. CDR3 loop: CASSRDRVTDTEAFF. CDR3 in DNA: TGTGCCAGCAGCAGGGACAGGGTTACGGACACTGAAGCTTTCTTT.